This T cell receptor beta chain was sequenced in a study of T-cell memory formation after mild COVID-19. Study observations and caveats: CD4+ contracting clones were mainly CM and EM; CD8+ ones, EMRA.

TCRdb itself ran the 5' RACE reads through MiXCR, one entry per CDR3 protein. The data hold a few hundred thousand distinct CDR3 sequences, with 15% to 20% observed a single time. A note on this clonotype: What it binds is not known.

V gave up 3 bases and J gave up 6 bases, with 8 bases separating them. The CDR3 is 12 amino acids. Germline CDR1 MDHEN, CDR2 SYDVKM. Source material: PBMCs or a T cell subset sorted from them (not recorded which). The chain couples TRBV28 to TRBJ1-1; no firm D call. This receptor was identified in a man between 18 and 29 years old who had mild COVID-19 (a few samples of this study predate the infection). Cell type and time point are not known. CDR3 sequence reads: CASSLGRSEAFF. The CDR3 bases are TGTGCCAGCAGTTTGGGTCGGTCTGAAGCTTTCTTT.